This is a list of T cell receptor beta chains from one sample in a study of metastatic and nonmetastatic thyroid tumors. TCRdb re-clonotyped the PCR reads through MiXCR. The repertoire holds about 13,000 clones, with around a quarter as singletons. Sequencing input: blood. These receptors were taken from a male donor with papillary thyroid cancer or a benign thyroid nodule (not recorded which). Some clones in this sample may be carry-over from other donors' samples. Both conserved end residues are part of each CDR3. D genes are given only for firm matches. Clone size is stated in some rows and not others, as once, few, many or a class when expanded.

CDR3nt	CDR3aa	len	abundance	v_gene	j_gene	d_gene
TGTGCCAGCAGTTTAGTGGCGGGTCAGCCCCAGCATTTT	CASSLVAGQPQHF	13	-	TRBV12-3/TRBV12-4	TRBJ1-5	-
TGCGCCAGCAGCTTGCGGGGAGGAACCGGGGAGCTGTTTTTT	CASSLRGGTGELFF	14	medium-sized	TRBV5-1	TRBJ2-2	-
TGTGCCAGCACCCTCGTTGAGGGGGTGGGCCCAGATACGCAGTATTTT	CASTLVEGVGPDTQYF	16	-	TRBV6-2/TRBV6-3	TRBJ2-3	-
TGTGCCAGTAGACGACAGGGTACTGGCTACACCTTC	CASRRQGTGYTF	12	-	TRBV19	TRBJ1-2	TRBD1
TGTGCCAGCCGATGGGGTAGCGGGACCTCCCCAGATACGCAGTATTTT	CASRWGSGTSPDTQYF	16	few	TRBV6-2/TRBV6-3	TRBJ2-3	TRBD2
TGTGCCAGTAGTATTGGAGTCCATTCTATCTATGGCTACACCTTC	CASSIGVHSIYGYTF	15	-	TRBV19	TRBJ1-2	-
TGCGCCAGCAGCCAAGAAGGTCTCTCTGGGGCCAACGTCCTGACTTTC	CASSQEGLSGANVLTF	16	-	TRBV4-1	TRBJ2-6	-
TGCGCCAGCAGCTTGGCCATGAGCTCCTATAATTCACCCCTCCACTTT	CASSLAMSSYNSPLHF	16	-	TRBV5-1	TRBJ1-6	-
TGTGAAAGCTTCCCGGGACAGGGAAATGAGCAGTTCTTC	CESFPGQGNEQFF	13	once	TRBV7-9	TRBJ2-1	TRBD1
TGCGCCAGCAGTGATGTTTACAATGAGCAGTTCTTC	CASSDVYNEQFF	12	few	TRBV10-1	TRBJ2-1	-
TGTGCCAGCAAAGTGACTCCGGGACAGGGAGGCTACGAGCAGTACTTC	CASKVTPGQGGYEQYF	16	many	TRBV6-1	TRBJ2-7	TRBD1
TGCAGTGCTAGACCCCCAGGCCTGGATTCCAAATACGAGCAGTACTTC	CSARPPGLDSKYEQYF	16	-	TRBV20-1	TRBJ2-7	-
TGCAGTGCTCCCGCTTCGGGGTCCAAAAACATTCAGTACTTC	CSAPASGSKNIQYF	14	medium-sized	TRBV20-1	TRBJ2-4	-
TGTGCCACCGAGACTCACAGGGGGAAGTCGGGCTACACCTTC	CATETHRGKSGYTF	14	few	TRBV19	TRBJ1-2	TRBD1
TGCGCCAGCAGCCAAGTGACAGGGGGGTACGCCGGGGAGCTGTTTTTT	CASSQVTGGYAGELFF	16	-	TRBV4-1	TRBJ2-2	TRBD1
TGTGCCAGCAGTTCGGGGGGGACAGGGATTTACGAGCAGTACTTC	CASSSGGTGIYEQYF	15	-	TRBV11-2	TRBJ2-7	-
TGTGCCAGCAGTGTTAACGGGTTAGGGGATGGCTACACCTTC	CASSVNGLGDGYTF	14	-	TRBV6-1	TRBJ1-2	-
TGTGCCAGCAGCTTTGGGACTAGCGGGTCCCGGGAGCAGTACTTC	CASSFGTSGSREQYF	15	few	TRBV11-2	TRBJ2-7	TRBD2
TGTGCCACCAGCAGAGCCTCAGGGGGGAACGAGCAGTACTTC	CATSRASGGNEQYF	14	-	TRBV15	TRBJ2-7	-
TGTGCCAGCAGCTTGGGGGCAACCTATTACGAGCAGTACTTC	CASSLGATYYEQYF	14	many	TRBV7-6	TRBJ2-7	-
TGTGCCAGCAGTCCTAGCGGGACGGACACCGGGGAGCTGTTTTTT	CASSPSGTDTGELFF	15	many	TRBV6-2/TRBV6-3	TRBJ2-2	TRBD2
TGTGCCAGCAGTTTACAAGGGGGCTTATACGAGCAGTACTTC	CASSLQGGLYEQYF	14	-	TRBV12-3/TRBV12-4	TRBJ2-7	TRBD1
TGTGCCAGCAGACGGGGGGATACGCAGTATTTT	CASRRGDTQYF	11	few	TRBV12-3/TRBV12-4	TRBJ2-3	-
TGTGCCAGCAGGCTCGGACAGGGGATAGGCTACGAGCAGTACTTC	CASRLGQGIGYEQYF	15	once	TRBV7-3	TRBJ2-7	TRBD1
TGTGCCAGCAGCCGCAGGGGGAGCTCTGGAAACACCATATATTTT	CASSRRGSSGNTIYF	15	few	TRBV6-1	TRBJ1-3	TRBD1
TGCGCCAGCAGCCCTGGACAGGTCTACAATGAGCAGTTCTTC	CASSPGQVYNEQFF	14	medium-sized	TRBV5-1	TRBJ2-1	TRBD1
TGTGCCACCAGCAGGTCGAGTCTAGCGGACTCCTACGAGCAGTACTTC	CATSRSSLADSYEQYF	16	few	TRBV15	TRBJ2-7	TRBD2
TGCGCCAGCAGCCAAGATCTCGGCGGAGGCTACACCTTC	CASSQDLGGGYTF	13	-	TRBV4-3	TRBJ1-2	-